This T cell receptor beta chain was retrieved from a study of control samples from healthy donors and cancer patients. CDR1 is SGHRS, CDR2 YFSETQ, per germline. The V gene lost 5 bases and the J gene lost 1 base, with 7 bases spanning the gap. The CDR3 extends over 14 amino acids. The data were produced by immunoSEQ multiplex PCR, yet TCRdb's version contains in-frame clones alone and is incomplete. The sample contains about 160,000 clones, roughly 94% of which appear only once. Sequencing input: blood. The source of this sequence is a woman aged 35 to 49 in good health. The chain combines TRBV5-1 with TRBJ2-6; the D is unclear. The CDR3 sequence: CASSRSSGANVLTF. DNA for the CDR3: TGCGCCAGCAGTAGATCATCTGGGGCCAACGTCCTGACTTTC.